Sequencing of this TCR beta chain was carried out in a study of PD-1 blockade in classical Hodgkin lymphoma. Data came from immunoSEQ multiplex PCR; TCRdb stores just in-frame clones and leaves some out. The table lists approximately 19,000 clones, less than 90% of them singletons. Time point specified: cycle 4 day 1 (C4D1), after less than 7 weeks of nivolumab. After autologous stem cell transplantation all patients relapsed, and prior brentuximab vedotin exposure differed between cohorts. It was by magnetic negative selection that CD8+ T cells were isolated from thawed PBMCs. Notes on this clone: Its antigen remains unidentified.

Germline CDR1 reads MDHEN; CDR2 reads SYDVKM. V was clipped by 8 bases and J by 8 bases; unmatched bases: 5. The CDR3 contains 12 residues. Whole-study results and caveats: For complete responders, baseline diversity was comparable to that of newly diagnosed patients.

The chain uses TRBV28 and TRBJ1-4; 7 bases line up with TRBD1. The sequence derives from a human donor with classical Hodgkin lymphoma. Sequenced material: CD8+ T cells from blood, taken before the fourth cycle of nivolumab. This chain's CDR3 is CASVTGNEKLFF. The DNA of the CDR3 is TGTGCCAGCGTGACAGGGAACGAAAAACTGTTTTTT.